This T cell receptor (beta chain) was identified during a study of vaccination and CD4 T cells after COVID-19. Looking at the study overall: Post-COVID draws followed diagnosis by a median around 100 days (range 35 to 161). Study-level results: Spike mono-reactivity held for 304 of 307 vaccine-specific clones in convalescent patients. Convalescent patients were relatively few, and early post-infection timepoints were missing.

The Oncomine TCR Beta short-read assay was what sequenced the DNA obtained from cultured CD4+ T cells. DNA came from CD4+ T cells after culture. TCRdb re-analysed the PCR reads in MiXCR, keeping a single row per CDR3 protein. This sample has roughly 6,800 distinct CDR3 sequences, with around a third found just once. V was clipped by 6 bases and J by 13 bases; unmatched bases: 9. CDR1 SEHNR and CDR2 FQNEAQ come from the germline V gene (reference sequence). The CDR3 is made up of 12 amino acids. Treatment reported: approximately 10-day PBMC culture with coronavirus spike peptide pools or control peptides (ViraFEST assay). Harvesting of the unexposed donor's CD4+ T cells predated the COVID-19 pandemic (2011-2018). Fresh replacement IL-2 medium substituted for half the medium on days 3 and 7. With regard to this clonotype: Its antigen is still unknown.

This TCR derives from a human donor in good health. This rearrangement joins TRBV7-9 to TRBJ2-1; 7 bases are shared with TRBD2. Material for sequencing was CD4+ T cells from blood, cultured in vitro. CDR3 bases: TGTGCCAGCAGTTCCGGGAGGACACAACAGTTCTTC. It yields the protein CASSSGRTQQFF.